One and the same sample provided the 31 T cell receptor beta chains below, sequenced in a study of blood T cell repertoires in COVID-19. Some clones are missing from TCRdb's copy, which holds only in-frame ones; the method was immunoSEQ multiplex PCR. Counted here are more than 50,000 clones, about 77% occurring once; the ten biggest clones make up around 43%. Source material: peripheral blood. Source of these receptors: a man between 65 and 85 years old with active or convalescent COVID-19.

The chain combines TRBV3-1 (or the pseudogene TRBV3-2) with TRBJ2-5, with TRBD1 as a possible D gene (6 bases). Germline CDR1 and CDR2: LGHDT and YNNKEL (reference sequence). This CDR3 has 17 residues. Between the trimmed V and J ends, which lost 4 bases and 5 bases, there was a span of 23 bases. The CDR3 reads CASSLGTSNSGTETQYF. CDR3 nucleotide sequence: TGTGCCAGCAGCCTCGGGACATCTAATTCTGGAACGGAGACCCAGTACTTC.

The chain couples TRBV19 to TRBJ2-1; D is ambiguous. Germline CDR1 and CDR2: LNHDA and SQIVND (reference sequence). The V and J ends lost 5 bases and 4 bases respectively, with 15 bases between them. The CDR3 runs 15 residues. The CDR3, as DNA: TGTGCCAGTAGTTCCGGTGGTAGCCGGTACAATGAGCAGTTCTTC. Its protein product is CASSSGGSRYNEQFF.

The rearrangement uses TRBV24-1 and TRBJ1-4; D may be TRBD1 (6 bases). Germline CDR1 is KGHDR and CDR2 is SFDVKD. V shed 3 bases and J shed 3 bases, with 10 bases lying between them. The CDR3 extends over 15 amino acids. The CDR3 here is CATSDGGRANEKLFF. CDR3 DNA sequence: TGTGCCACCAGTGATGGGGGCAGGGCTAATGAAAAACTGTTTTTT.

This chain joins TRBV21-1 and TRBJ1-6; the table's D call, TRBD1, was not checked against the DNA. TRBV21-1 is given as a pseudogene. CDR3 length equals 18 residues. The CDR3 sequence is CASSGQPYVVPYNSPLHF. The CDR3 nucleotides read TGTGCCAGCAGCGGCCAACCGTATGTCGTCCCCTATAATTCACCCCTCCACTTT.

This clone was detected only a few times. The chain combines TRBV7-2 with TRBJ1-2, with D possibly matching TRBD1 (5 bases). Germline values: CDR1 SGHTA, CDR2 FQGNSA. V was shortened by 1 base and J by 5 bases, with 11 bases between the two germline ends. This CDR3 is built from 14 residues. CDR3 sequence reads: CASSLGRGEYGYTF. CDR3 nucleotides: TGTGCCAGCAGCTTAGGAAGGGGCGAATATGGCTACACCTTC.

The chain has TRBV5-1 and TRBJ2-5; possible D gene TRBD1, 6 bases. The germline gives CDR1 SGHRS, CDR2 YFSETQ. This CDR3 comprises 15 residues. The V and J ends lost 1 base and 2 bases respectively, with 12 bases between them. The CDR3 reads CASSLSTGRQETQYF. The CDR3, as DNA: TGCGCCAGCAGCTTGAGTACAGGGAGACAAGAGACCCAGTACTTC.

The genes are TRBV6-2 or TRBV6-3 and TRBJ2-1, with TRBD2 as a possible D gene (6 bases). The CDR3 totals 15 residues. Germline V gene data show CDR1 as MNHEY and CDR2 as SVGEGT. V lost 6 bases and J 0 bases, leaving 12 bases between the germline ends. The CDR3 DNA sequence: TGTGCCAGCAGCGGCGGAGGGAGCTCCTACAATGAGCAGTTCTTC. Amino acid sequence: CASSGGGSSYNEQFF.

This chain connects TRBV24-1 to TRBJ2-1, with D hard to call. CDR3 length equals 16 residues. The V end was cut by 3 bases, the J end by 0 bases, with 11 bases between. From germline, CDR1 is KGHDR and CDR2 SFDVKD. The CDR3 here is CATSDADLSSYNEQFF. Written as DNA, the CDR3 is TGTGCCACCAGTGATGCGGATTTGAGCTCCTACAATGAGCAGTTCTTC.

CDR3 nucleotides: TGTGCCAGTAGTATAGACAGATTCCGCTACGAGCAGTACTTC. It specifies CASSIDRFRYEQYF. The chain combines TRBV19 with TRBJ2-7; D gene ambiguous. V was clipped by 0 bases and J by 3 bases, with 9 bases between them. CDR3 size: 14 residues. Germline loops: CDR1 LNHDA, CDR2 SQIVND (reference sequence).

The chain combines TRBV7-9 with TRBJ2-1, with 10 bases that match TRBD2. With 1 base clipped from V and 10 bases from J, the junction kept 10 bases outside the gene matches. Germline loops: CDR1 SEHNR, CDR2 FQNEAQ (reference sequence). CDR3 length equals 16 residues. In DNA form, the CDR3 reads TGTGCCAGCAGCTTAGGGGTACTAGCGGGAACTCGGGAGCAGTTCTTC. Residues: CASSLGVLAGTREQFF.

The chain combines TRBV6-5 with TRBJ1-6; unclear D gene. Per the germline V gene, CDR1 is MNHEY and CDR2 is SVGAGI. The V gene lost 2 bases and the J gene lost 7 bases, with 12 bases spanning the gap. The CDR3 spans 15 residues. CDR3 coding DNA: TGTGCCAGCAGTTACCCGGACTCACGGAATTCACCCCTCCACTTT. Translated: CASSYPDSRNSPLHF.

This chain joins TRBV6-2 or TRBV6-3 and TRBJ2-7; 9 nucleotides agree with TRBD1. CDR3 length: 16 amino acids. The germline V gene encodes CDR1 MNHEY and CDR2 SVGEGT. With V trimmed by 6 bases and J by 5 bases, 14 bases remained unmatched. The CDR3 here is CASSDHGTGRNHEQYF. The CDR3 nucleotides are TGTGCCAGCAGCGACCACGGGACAGGGAGGAACCACGAGCAGTACTTC.

The chain combines TRBV11-2 with TRBJ1-1, with unresolved D. Trimming removed 1 base at V and 5 bases at J, with 8 bases between. The CDR3 totals 13 residues. Germline V gene sequence: CDR1 SGHAT, CDR2 FQNNGV. In nucleotides, the CDR3 is TGTGCCAGCAGCTTAGTGGGAGGGACTGAAGCTTTCTTT. It is translated as CASSLVGGTEAFF.

This clone was detected only a few times. The rearrangement uses TRBV10-3 and TRBJ2-3; 7 bases align to TRBD1. CDR3 length: 12 residues. Germline V lookup: CDR1 ENHRY, CDR2 SYGVKD. Trimming at V came to 10 bases and at J to 4 bases, leaving 5 bases not matched to a gene. The CDR3 loop is CATQGDADTQYF. The CDR3 DNA sequence: TGTGCCACCCAGGGGGATGCAGATACGCAGTATTTT.

The J gene is TRBJ2-2, the V gene TRBV11-2, with a possible D match to TRBD1 (6 bases). CDR1 and CDR2 from the germline V gene are SGHAT and FQNNGV. V was clipped by 3 bases and J by 5 bases, with 10 bases between them. CDR3 size: 14 residues. CDR3 coding DNA: TGTGCCAGCAGCTTTAACAGGGAGACCGGGGAGCTGTTTTTT. Translation: CASSFNRETGELFF. The full variable domain, rest sourced from reference TRBV11-2 and TRBJ2-2, is EAGVAQSPRYKIIEKRQSVAFWCNPISGHATLYWYQQILGQGPKLLIQFQNNGVVDDSQLPKDRFSAERLKGVDSTLKIQPAKLEDSAVYLCASSFNRETGELFFGEGSRLTVL.

V is TRBV4-1 and J is TRBJ2-6; TRBD1 matches at 11 bases. V was pared by 3 bases and J by 0 bases, with 4 bases of the junction left unmatched. In germline, CDR1 is MGHRA, CDR2 YSYEKL. This CDR3 contains 18 residues. The CDR3 region has the DNA TGCGCCAGCAGCCAGGCCGGGACAGGGGGCTCTGGGGCCAACGTCCTGACTTTC. Protein product: CASSQAGTGGSGANVLTF.

The rearrangement uses TRBV6-2 or TRBV6-3 and TRBJ2-5; 9 positions match TRBD2. Germline V gene data show CDR1 as MNHEY and CDR2 as SVGEGT. Unmatched junction bases numbered 7, after V lost 4 bases and J lost 7 bases. The CDR3 is 14 amino acids. The CDR3 sequence is CASSSSGGPTTQYF. The DNA for the CDR3 is TGTGCCAGCAGTTCCAGCGGGGGGCCCACGACCCAGTACTTC.

The chain recombines TRBV7-9 with TRBJ2-7; the D gene is possibly TRBD2 (5 bases). V gave up 4 bases and J gave up 6 bases, with 16 bases separating them. The CDR3 runs to 14 residues. Germline CDR1 SEHNR, CDR2 FQNEAQ (reference sequence). This CDR3 reads CASSSSAAASEQYF. The CDR3 DNA is TGTGCCAGCAGCTCATCAGCGGCAGCCTCCGAGCAGTACTTC.

The chain couples TRBV11-2 to TRBJ2-7, with D perhaps matching TRBD2 (6 bases). Between the trimmed V and J ends, which lost 6 bases and 0 bases, there was a span of 15 bases. This CDR3 has 15 residues. Per the germline V gene, CDR1 is SGHAT and CDR2 is FQNNGV. The CDR3 reads CASRPPGRFSYEQYF. Here the CDR3 DNA reads TGTGCCAGCAGGCCCCCAGGGAGGTTCTCCTACGAGCAGTACTTC.

The chain uses TRBV14 and TRBJ1-1; D is uncertain. Germline CDR1 reads SGHDN; CDR2 reads FVKESK. V was trimmed by 1 base and J by 1 base, leaving 4 bases between them. The CDR3 contains 13 residues. The CDR3 DNA reads as TGTGCCAGCAGCCAAGTCTCGAACACTGAAGCTTTCTTT. This encodes CASSQVSNTEAFF.

The rearrangement links TRBV7-3 to TRBJ2-1, with 10 bases identical to TRBD2. J was trimmed by 7 bases and V by 0 bases; bases with no gene match: 6. There are 16 residues in the CDR3. In germline, CDR1 is SGHTA, CDR2 FQGTGA. CDR3 sequence reads: CASSLTPSGSSNEQFF. The CDR3 region has the DNA TGTGCCAGCAGCTTAACTCCTAGCGGGAGTTCGAATGAGCAGTTCTTC.

This sequence joins TRBV11-1 and TRBJ2-1, with 11 bases identical to TRBD2. This CDR3 region has 15 residues. Germline assignment: CDR1 SGHAT and CDR2 FQDESV (reference sequence). Trimming at V came to 1 base and at J to 12 bases, leaving 8 bases not matched to a gene. For the CDR3, the DNA is TGTGCCAGCAGCTTAGATAGGCTAGCGGGAGGTTGGCAGTTCTTC. Translating gives CASSLDRLAGGWQFF. Complete variable domain (other parts from reference TRBV11-1 and TRBJ2-1): EAEVAQSPRYKITEKSQAVAFWCDPISGHATLYWYRQILGQGPELLVQFQDESVVDDSQLPKDRFSAERLKGVDSTLKIQPAELGDSAMYLCASSLDRLAGGWQFFGPGTRLTVL.

This clone was seen only a few times. V gene TRBV7-3 combines with J gene TRBJ1-6, with 9 bases fitting TRBD1. The V and J ends lost 1 base and 7 bases, in that order; junction bases with no gene match: 2. The CDR3 is 15 residues long. In germline, CDR1 is SGHTA, CDR2 FQGTGA. The CDR3 DNA is TGTGCCAGCAGCTTAAACGGACAGGGGAATTCACCCCTCCACTTT. This sequence encodes CASSLNGQGNSPLHF.

CDR3 protein: CASSPWTGGYTF. In nucleotides, the CDR3 is TGTGCCAGCAGCCCTTGGACAGGTGGCTACACCTTC. The V and J genes are TRBV3-1 (or the pseudogene TRBV3-2) and TRBJ1-2; TRBD1 aligns across 7 bases. V lost 4 bases and J lost 7; bases outside the gene matches: 3. Germline V gene lookup returns CDR1 LGHDT and CDR2 YNNKEL (reference sequence). The CDR3 runs to 12 residues.

Concerning this clone: The DNA is omitted, as the CDR3 cannot be located on it reliably, and the CDR3 follows TCRdb's listing. This chain joins TRBV21-1 and TRBJ2-7; TRBD1, the D gene given by the table, was not confirmed from the DNA. TRBV21-1 is classified as a pseudogene. The CDR3 sequence runs 17 residues, both termini included. The CDR3 loop reads CASSKVGTGSIRHEQYF.

This chain joins TRBV5-6 and TRBJ2-7; 12 bases align to TRBD2. Germline assignment: CDR1 SGHDT and CDR2 YYEEEE. This CDR3 contains 15 residues. The junction had 4 bases not matched to a gene; V was cut back by 4 bases and J by 2 bases. CDR3 nucleotide sequence: TGTGCCAGCAGCAAACTAGCGGGGGGAACCTACGAGCAGTACTTC. It translates to CASSKLAGGTYEQYF.

V and J are TRBV6-6 and TRBJ2-7, with D perhaps TRBD1 (6 bases). V lost 7 bases and J lost 7, with 20 bases in between. The CDR3 is made up of 14 amino acids. The V gene's germline CDR1 is MNHNY and CDR2 SVGAGI (reference sequence). CDR3 sequence reads: CASNFINRVREQYF. CDR3 sequence (DNA): TGTGCCAGCAATTTCATAAACAGGGTGCGGGAGCAGTACTTC.

This clone was found once. The chain is built from TRBV5-6 and TRBJ2-5; D is perhaps TRBD2 (6 bases). CDR1 is SGHDT and CDR2 is YYEEEE in the germline V gene. This CDR3 has 14 amino acids. V was trimmed by 1 base and J by 1 base, leaving 8 bases between them. The CDR3 DNA reads as TGTGCCAGCAGCTTGACGGGAGTCCAAGAGACCCAGTACTTC. Its protein product is CASSLTGVQETQYF.

The CDR3 nucleotides are TGCGCCAGCAGCCAAGATCGCGGGGTTAGCTCCTACGAGCAGTACTTC. Its protein product is CASSQDRGVSSYEQYF. This chain connects TRBV4-1 to TRBJ2-7, with D possibly TRBD2 on 6 matching bases. The CDR3 extends over 16 amino acids. CDR1 and CDR2 (germline): MGHRA, YSYEKL. V was trimmed by 0 bases and J by 0 bases, leaving 12 bases between them.

The V call is TRBV3-1 (or the pseudogene TRBV3-2), the J call TRBJ2-1, with TRBD2 identical over 8 bases. The ends lost 4 bases at V and 9 bases at J; junction bases unmatched: 17. The CDR3 loop spans 17 amino acids. The germline CDR1 and CDR2 sequences are LGHDT and YNNKEL (reference sequence). CDR3 loop: CASSPNRASGLSGEQFF. The CDR3 DNA follows: TGTGCCAGCAGCCCTAATAGGGCTAGCGGGTTGTCAGGTGAGCAGTTCTTC.

This CDR3 reads CASSYSHTGSGTEAFF. CDR3 DNA: TGTGCCAGCAGTTACTCTCATACAGGGAGTGGCACTGAAGCTTTCTTT. This chain uses TRBV6-5 with TRBJ1-1; a possible D gene is TRBD1 (6 bases). CDR3 length equals 16 residues. Trimming shortened V by 0 bases and J by 4 bases, and 15 bases separated the two germline ends. The germline V gene encodes CDR1 MNHEY and CDR2 SVGAGI.